This passage covers 13 T cell receptor beta chains from one sample sequenced in a study of CD8 T cells in Susac syndrome. An amount of RNA that ranged from roughly 0.5 to 1 ug was reverse transcribed with random hexamers. TCRdb used MiXCR to reprocess the immunoSEQ multiplex PCR reads, holding one entry per CDR3 protein. The data hold 150,000 to 200,000 distinct CDR3 sequences, with around 94% observed a single time. Sequencing was carried out using CD4+ T cells from PBMCs. All receptors derive from a human donor in good health.

The chain carries TRBV30 and TRBJ2-5; no definite D call. This CDR3 spans 13 amino acids. The germline gives CDR1 GTSNPN, CDR2 SVGIG (reference sequence). V was cut by 0 bases and J by 5 bases, with 10 bases left in between. The CDR3 reads CAWSVGFQETQYF. In nucleotides, the CDR3 is TGTGCCTGGAGTGTAGGGTTCCAGGAGACCCAGTACTTC.

The chain couples TRBV9 to TRBJ1-2; TRBD1 is a possible D gene (5 bases). CDR1 and CDR2 from the germline V gene are SGDLS and YYNGEE. The CDR3 contains 14 residues. V lost 4 bases to trimming and J lost 5 bases, with 15 bases between them. Written as DNA, the CDR3 is TGTGCCAGCAGCTCCGAGGGGTTGCGGTATGGCTACACCTTC. Its protein is CASSSEGLRYGYTF.

CDR3 coding DNA: TGTGCCAGCAGCAGCGGTCTCCTACGAGCGGGGAAACTGTTTTTT. This gives the protein CASSSGLLRAGKLFF. J is TRBJ1-4 and V is TRBV7-9, with no clear D. Per germline, CDR1 SEHNR and CDR2 FQNEAQ (reference sequence). V lost 5 bases, J lost 11 bases, and 21 bases lay in between. The CDR3 has 15 amino acids.

V gene TRBV6-5 combines with J gene TRBJ2-5; 8 bases align to TRBD2. The length of the CDR3 is 15 residues. The V gene's germline CDR1 is MNHEY and CDR2 SVGAGI. Trimming took 4 bases from V and 1 from J; bases not matched to a gene: 5. The CDR3 nucleotides are TGTGCCAGCAGTTGGGGTAGCGGGGCCCAAGAGACCCAGTACTTC. Its translation is CASSWGSGAQETQYF.

The chain couples TRBV18 to TRBJ2-2, with 7 bases lining up with TRBD1. V shed 6 bases and J 0 bases; nucleotides not matched to a gene: 7. This CDR3 has 16 amino acids. Per germline, CDR1 KGHSH and CDR2 LQKENI. The CDR3 DNA sequence: TGTGCCAGCTCTATCCCCGGGACAGCGAACACCGGGGAGCTGTTTTTT. It yields the protein CASSIPGTANTGELFF.

The CDR3 loop reads CASSLGDRNTGELFF. The CDR3 DNA follows: TGTGCCAGCAGCTTGGGGGACAGGAACACCGGGGAGCTGTTTTTT. The V call is TRBV7-9, the J call TRBJ2-2, with 7 positions matching TRBD1. The CDR3 consists of 15 residues. The trim removed 3 bases at V and 1 base at J, leaving 2 bases unmatched. CDR1 SEHNR and CDR2 FQNEAQ come from the germline V gene (reference sequence).

J is TRBJ1-1 and V is TRBV29-1, with a weak D call TRBD1 (5 bases). This CDR3 is 14 amino acids long. CDR1 is SQVTM and CDR2 is ANQGSEA in the germline V gene. The ends were cut back, 7 bases at V and 8 bases at J, with 23 bases in the middle. CDR3 sequence reads: CSDDRAGETPEAFF. The CDR3 DNA follows: TGCAGCGACGATCGAGCGGGGGAAACCCCCGAAGCTTTCTTT.

J is TRBJ2-7 and V is TRBV23-1; 9 bases are a match to TRBD1. TRBV23-1 is an ORF, with its function uncertain. The CDR3 spans 15 residues. Trimming cost V 8 bases and J 4 bases; bases outside gene matches: 12. CDR3 amino acids: CASFPVDRGVYEQYF. The CDR3 nucleotides read TGCGCCAGCTTCCCGGTGGACAGGGGCGTTTACGAGCAGTACTTC.

The V call is TRBV20-1, the J call TRBJ2-1; TRBD2 aligns across 7 bases. This CDR3 contains 13 residues. Trimming cost V 3 bases and J 9 bases; bases outside gene matches: 8. Germline V gives CDR1 DFQATT, CDR2 SNEGSKA (reference sequence). CDR3 loop: CSARGRLATEQFF. CDR3 nucleotides: TGCAGTGCTAGGGGCCGACTAGCAACTGAGCAGTTCTTC.

The V and J genes are TRBV30 and TRBJ1-2, with TRBD1 identical over 7 bases. In germline, CDR1 is GTSNPN, CDR2 SVGIG (reference sequence). Unmatched junction bases numbered 1, after V lost 6 bases and J lost 3 bases. The CDR3 contains 11 residues. CDR3 DNA: TGTGCCTGCGGGACAGACTATGGCTACACCTTC. The encoded protein is CACGTDYGYTF.

The chain links TRBV9 to TRBJ2-1; no clear D gene. Germline CDR1 reads SGDLS; CDR2 reads YYNGEE. This CDR3 comprises 15 residues. V was shortened by 0 bases and J by 5 bases, with 12 bases between the two germline ends. For the CDR3, the DNA is TGTGCCAGCAGCGTAGCTGCCCCGAACCACAATGAGCAGTTCTTC. It codes for CASSVAAPNHNEQFF. Variable domain in full (rest from reference TRBV9 and TRBJ2-1): DSGVTQTPKHLITATGQRVTLRCSPRSGDLSVYWYQQSLDQGLQFLIQYYNGEERAKGNILERFSAQQFPDLHSELNLSSLELGDSALYFCASSVAAPNHNEQFFGPGTRLTVL.

The chain recombines TRBV12-3 or TRBV12-4 with TRBJ1-1; TRBD1 agrees at 8 bases. After removal of 5 bases from V and 4 bases from J, the junction contained 6 bases not matched to a gene. The CDR3 is 14 residues long. CDR3 region: CASSPKTGATEAFF. DNA for the CDR3: TGTGCCAGCAGTCCCAAGACAGGGGCCACTGAAGCTTTCTTT.

About this clonotype: One end of the junction varies from germline; a read error may be responsible. The rearrangement joins TRBV30 to TRBJ2-7; D uncertain. The CDR3 runs 13 residues. Germline assignment: CDR1 GTSNPN and CDR2 SVGIG (reference sequence). The CDR3 protein is CAWSVGQSREQYF. The CDR3 DNA reads TGTGCTTGGAGTGTAGGGCAGTCTCGCGAGCAGTACTTC.